The clone carrying this TCR beta chain is a singleton in its sample. The antigen remains undetermined. This table comes from immunoSEQ multiplex PCR, and its TCRdb copy is limited to in-frame clones, with some not included. The top ten clones hold about 1.8% of a sample with about 680,000 clones, less than 80% of them seen once. V lost 4 bases and J lost 8; bases outside the gene matches: 11. The CDR3 runs to 15 residues. CDR1 and CDR2 (germline): SGHRS, YFSETQ. The source of the sample is a study of shared clonotypes between healthy human individuals. The study, taken as a whole, reports: Generally, naive subsets came out with larger estimated richness than memory subsets. Clonotypes shared by all four donors outscored non-shared clonotypes in generation probability. It was expected that sequencing depth would affect clonotype sharing among donors. Researchers sampled only blood; tissue repertoires likely differ.

Input material: memory CD4+ T cells sorted from blood. As for subset: CD45RA-negative fraction. This receptor was identified in a woman aged 25 to 39 in good health. The V call is TRBV5-1, the J call TRBJ2-7; 11 bases are shared with TRBD1. CDR3 sequence reads: CASSVGTGGVRKQYF. CDR3 bases: TGCGCCAGCAGCGTCGGGACAGGGGGTGTTAGGAAGCAGTACTTC.